This T cell receptor beta chain is from a study of human T cells and chemical hapten exposure. There are a few counts of this clonotype. Germline CDR1 reads SGDLS; CDR2 reads YYNGEE. The V gene lost 2 bases and the J gene lost 5 bases, with 14 bases spanning the gap. The CDR3 sequence is 14 residues long. As to time point: pre-sensitization, week 0. The treatment is: therapeutic diphenylcyclopropenone sensitization with weekly scalp DPC. Non-pregnant alopecia patients aged 18 to 70, suitable for DPC therapy. For the library, individual cDNA molecules each received unique molecular identifiers. From the RACE reads, TCRdb called clonotypes with MiXCR, one entry per CDR3 protein. In the table there are a few hundred thousand distinct CDR3 sequences, 4.5% to 5.5% of which are singletons.

The origin of this receptor is a woman between 18 and 29 years old with alopecia areata. Some clones in this sample may be carry-over from other donors' samples. The sample here was whole blood, taken in connection with sensitization to the hapten diphenylcyclopropenone (DPC). The rearrangement links TRBV9 to TRBJ2-7; tentative D call: TRBD2 (7 bases). The CDR3 spells CASSVYGGRDEQYF. The CDR3 DNA follows: TGTGCCAGCAGCGTTTACGGGGGGCGCGACGAGCAGTACTTC.